The rows below give T cell receptor beta chains drawn from one sample of a study of CXCR3-negative and CXCR3-positive naive CD8 T cells. Reanalyzing the 5' RACE reads, TCRdb keeps one entry per CDR3 protein, without DNA. The sample's table shows over 150,000 distinct CDR3 sequences. The sequenced material came from naive CXCR3+ CD8+ T cells from blood. Receptor source: a human donor in good health. Some clones in this sample may be carry-over from other donors' samples. The CDR3 runs from the conserved cysteine through the conserved F or W.

j_call: TRBJ2-1; v_call: TRBV4-3; cdr3_aa: CASSQEAAGTDEQFF
j_call: TRBJ1-5; v_call: TRBV6-5; cdr3_aa: CASSPYRFGEPQHF
j_call: TRBJ2-1; v_call: TRBV7-8; cdr3_aa: CASSLGLAGSYNEQFF
j_call: TRBJ2-1; v_call: TRBV4-3; cdr3_aa: CASRQDMADRSSYNEQFF
j_call: TRBJ1-1; v_call: TRBV28; cdr3_aa: CASSGVRESFTEAFF
j_call: TRBJ2-7; v_call: TRBV5-5; cdr3_aa: CASSLVSQTYEQYF
j_call: TRBJ2-7; v_call: TRBV5-1; cdr3_aa: CASSLIGFYVQYF
j_call: TRBJ2-1; v_call: TRBV29-1; cdr3_aa: CSAQGWAYNEQFF
j_call: TRBJ1-1; v_call: TRBV5-1; cdr3_aa: CASSLGDALWGGTEAFF
j_call: TRBJ2-7; v_call: TRBV4-3; cdr3_aa: CASSQDGGQGAYEQYF
j_call: TRBJ1-4; v_call: TRBV7-9; cdr3_aa: CASSLETGLAEKLFF
j_call: TRBJ2-2; v_call: TRBV3-1; cdr3_aa: CASSHKLGWAGELFF
j_call: TRBJ2-7; v_call: TRBV13; cdr3_aa: CASSSSGSYEQYF
j_call: TRBJ1-1; v_call: TRBV29-1; cdr3_aa: CSHCRVAGAEAFF
j_call: TRBJ1-1; v_call: TRBV28; cdr3_aa: CASSFQGWAEAFF
j_call: TRBJ2-1; v_call: TRBV3-1; cdr3_aa: CASSQGLSENNEQFF
j_call: TRBJ2-1; v_call: TRBV20-1; cdr3_aa: CSASGQESSYNEQFF
j_call: TRBJ2-3; v_call: TRBV3-1; cdr3_aa: CASSRVGPNPDTQYF
j_call: TRBJ2-7; v_call: TRBV28; cdr3_aa: CASSFVGLYEQYF
j_call: TRBJ1-1; v_call: TRBV6-2/TRBV6-3; cdr3_aa: CASSYSGDRGHTEAFF
j_call: TRBJ1-6; v_call: TRBV5-1; cdr3_aa: CASSLDRGSPLHF
j_call: TRBJ1-5; v_call: TRBV12-3/TRBV12-4; cdr3_aa: CASPPARPQHF
j_call: TRBJ2-2; v_call: TRBV13; cdr3_aa: CASSFNTGELFF
j_call: TRBJ1-2; v_call: TRBV25-1; cdr3_aa: CASSVDRGAGYTF
j_call: TRBJ2-1; v_call: TRBV4-2; cdr3_aa: CASSLEDSAGAQFF
j_call: TRBJ2-7; v_call: TRBV7-6; cdr3_aa: CASSVASGTEQYF
j_call: TRBJ2-7; v_call: TRBV5-5; cdr3_aa: CASSWGVYEQYF